This T cell receptor (beta chain) came from a study of T cell changes during pregnancy in multiple sclerosis. Profiling relied on immunoSEQ multiplex PCR, and the TCRdb table lists in-frame clones only, not all of them. The data contain tens of thousands of clones, 88% of them seen just once; the ten biggest clones take up 1.2%. CDR3 length: 10 residues. Germline V CDR1 and CDR2: LNHDA, SQIVND (reference sequence). V was shortened by 9 bases and J by 2 bases, with 5 bases between the two germline ends. The chain couples TRBV19 to TRBJ2-7, with D uncertain. This specimen was CD4+ T cells from peripheral blood mononuclear cells, taken before pregnancy. The TCR was taken from a female donor with multiple sclerosis, enrolled in a pregnancy study. CDR3 DNA: TGTGCCAGCGGTACCTACGAGCAGTACTTC. Translating it yields CASGTYEQYF.